This TCR beta chain comes out of a study of shared clonotypes between healthy human individuals. The CDR3 runs to 15 residues. V was cut by 5 bases and J by 0 bases, with 12 bases left in between. CDR1 is SGHVS, CDR2 FQNEAQ, per germline. Naive CD8 cells lacked CD45RO and underwent positive selection for CCR7, leaving out terminally differentiated effector memory CD45RA+ cells. Original processing notes: ImmunoSEQ output lacked quality scores and full-length reads, limiting matched filtering. Clones were sequenced by immunoSEQ multiplex PCR, and TCRdb holds only the in-frame ones, with some missing. V and J calls and clone size are copied from that table; D and trimming were computed from the DNA. The sample holds about 2.1 million clones, under 95% seen once.

Sequenced sample: naive CD8+ T cells from PBMCs. The chain recombines TRBV7-8 with TRBJ2-3; tentatively, D is TRBD2 (5 bases). The receptor was derived from a man between 18 and 35 years old in good health. Some clones in this sample may be carry-over from other donors' samples. This CDR3 is CASSLLRASTDTQYF. CDR3 coding DNA: TGTGCCAGCAGCCTACTGCGGGCTAGCACAGATACGCAGTATTTT.